One T cell receptor (beta chain) is described in this entry. Authors' analysis steps: Amplifying reference gene primers gave estimates of nucleated cell counts. Repertoires were generated with immunoSEQ multiplex PCR, while TCRdb's copy carries only in-frame clones and drops some. That table furnishes V, J and clone size, whereas the DNA furnished D and trimming. The repertoire holds 150,000 to 200,000 clones, approximately 80% seen once, with approximately 10% in the top ten. The data were taken from a study of blood T cell repertoires in COVID-19. Study-wide background: Italy, Spain and the United States were the sources of the convalescent and acute COVID-19 samples.

The sequencing sample was made of peripheral blood. The sequence was collected from a human donor in a cohort sampled during active COVID-19.

This chain's CDR3 is CASSFFLNTEAFF. In nucleotides, the CDR3 is TGTGCCAGCAGTTTCTTCTTAAACACTGAAGCTTTCTTT. This chain links TRBV27 with TRBJ1-1; D unresolved. Germline CDR1 and CDR2: MNHEY and SMNVEV (reference sequence). V lost 3 bases and J 2 bases, leaving 7 bases between the germline ends. This CDR3 region has 13 residues.